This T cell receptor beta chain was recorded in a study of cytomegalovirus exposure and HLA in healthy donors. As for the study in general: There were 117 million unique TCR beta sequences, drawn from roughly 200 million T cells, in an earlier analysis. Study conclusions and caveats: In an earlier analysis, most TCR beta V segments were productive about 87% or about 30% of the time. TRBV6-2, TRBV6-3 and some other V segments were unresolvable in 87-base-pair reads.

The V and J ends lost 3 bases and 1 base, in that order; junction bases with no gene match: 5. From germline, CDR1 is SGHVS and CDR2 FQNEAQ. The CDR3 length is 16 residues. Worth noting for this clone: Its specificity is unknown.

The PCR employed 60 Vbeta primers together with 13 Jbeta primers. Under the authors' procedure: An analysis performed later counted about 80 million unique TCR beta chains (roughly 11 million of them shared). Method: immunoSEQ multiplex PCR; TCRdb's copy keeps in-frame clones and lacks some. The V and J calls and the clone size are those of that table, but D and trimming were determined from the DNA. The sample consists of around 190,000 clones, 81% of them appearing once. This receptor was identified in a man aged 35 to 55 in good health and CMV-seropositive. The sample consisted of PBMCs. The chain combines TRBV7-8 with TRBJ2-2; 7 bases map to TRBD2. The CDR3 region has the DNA TGTGCCAGCAGCTTTCGACTAGCTGAGAACACCGGGGAGCTGTTTTTT. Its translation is CASSFRLAENTGELFF. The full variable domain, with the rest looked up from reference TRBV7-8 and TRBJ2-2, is GAGVSQSPRYKVAKRGQDVALRCDPISGHVSLFWYQQALGQGPEFLTYFQNEAQLDKSGLPSDRFFAERPEGSVSTLKIQRTQQEDSAVYLCASSFRLAENTGELFFGEGSRLTVL.